These 4 T cell receptor beta chains came from one sample sequenced in a study of blood T cell repertoires in COVID-19. Assay used: immunoSEQ multiplex PCR; TCRdb lists only in-frame clones, some missing. The table shows around 250,000 clones, with around 83% occurring only once. Sample: peripheral blood. These receptors originate from a woman under 30 with acute or convalescent COVID-19.

This clone was found a few times. V usage is TRBV30 and J usage is TRBJ1-6; 8 nucleotides agree with TRBD1. Germline V lookup: CDR1 GTSNPN, CDR2 SVGIG (reference sequence). The CDR3 has 16 amino acids. After removal of 3 bases from V and 2 bases from J, the junction contained 6 bases not matched to a gene. The CDR3 coding sequence is TGTGCCTGGAGAGATGCAGGGGGCCCCTATAATTCACCCCTCCACTTT. Translated: CAWRDAGGPYNSPLHF.

Note on this clone: A read error may produce the germline difference seen at one junction end. This sequence joins TRBV6-1 and TRBJ2-7; 8 bases align to TRBD1. The CDR3 consists of 15 residues. Germline V lookup: CDR1 MNHNS, CDR2 SASEGT. In DNA, the CDR3 is TGTGCCAGCAGAGAAGGACAGGGTAGTACCTACGAGCAGTACTTC. Translation gives CASREGQGSTYEQYF.

The J gene is TRBJ1-2, the V gene TRBV19; 7 bases align to TRBD1. This CDR3 spans 17 amino acids. V was pared by 6 bases and J by 1 base, with 14 bases of the junction left unmatched. Germline values: CDR1 LNHDA, CDR2 SQIVND (reference sequence). This CDR3 is CASRPPLDRRLNYGYTF. The CDR3 DNA follows: TGTGCCAGTAGACCGCCCCTGGACAGGCGGCTTAACTATGGCTACACCTTC.

The chain links TRBV11-3 to TRBJ2-7; 12 nucleotides agree with TRBD2. Germline V gene data show CDR1 as SGHNT and CDR2 as YENEEA. CDR3 length equals 14 residues. The trim removed 5 bases at V and 2 bases at J, leaving 1 base unmatched. The CDR3: CASSPSGRAYEQYF. CDR3 DNA: TGTGCCAGCAGCCCTAGCGGGAGGGCCTACGAGCAGTACTTC.